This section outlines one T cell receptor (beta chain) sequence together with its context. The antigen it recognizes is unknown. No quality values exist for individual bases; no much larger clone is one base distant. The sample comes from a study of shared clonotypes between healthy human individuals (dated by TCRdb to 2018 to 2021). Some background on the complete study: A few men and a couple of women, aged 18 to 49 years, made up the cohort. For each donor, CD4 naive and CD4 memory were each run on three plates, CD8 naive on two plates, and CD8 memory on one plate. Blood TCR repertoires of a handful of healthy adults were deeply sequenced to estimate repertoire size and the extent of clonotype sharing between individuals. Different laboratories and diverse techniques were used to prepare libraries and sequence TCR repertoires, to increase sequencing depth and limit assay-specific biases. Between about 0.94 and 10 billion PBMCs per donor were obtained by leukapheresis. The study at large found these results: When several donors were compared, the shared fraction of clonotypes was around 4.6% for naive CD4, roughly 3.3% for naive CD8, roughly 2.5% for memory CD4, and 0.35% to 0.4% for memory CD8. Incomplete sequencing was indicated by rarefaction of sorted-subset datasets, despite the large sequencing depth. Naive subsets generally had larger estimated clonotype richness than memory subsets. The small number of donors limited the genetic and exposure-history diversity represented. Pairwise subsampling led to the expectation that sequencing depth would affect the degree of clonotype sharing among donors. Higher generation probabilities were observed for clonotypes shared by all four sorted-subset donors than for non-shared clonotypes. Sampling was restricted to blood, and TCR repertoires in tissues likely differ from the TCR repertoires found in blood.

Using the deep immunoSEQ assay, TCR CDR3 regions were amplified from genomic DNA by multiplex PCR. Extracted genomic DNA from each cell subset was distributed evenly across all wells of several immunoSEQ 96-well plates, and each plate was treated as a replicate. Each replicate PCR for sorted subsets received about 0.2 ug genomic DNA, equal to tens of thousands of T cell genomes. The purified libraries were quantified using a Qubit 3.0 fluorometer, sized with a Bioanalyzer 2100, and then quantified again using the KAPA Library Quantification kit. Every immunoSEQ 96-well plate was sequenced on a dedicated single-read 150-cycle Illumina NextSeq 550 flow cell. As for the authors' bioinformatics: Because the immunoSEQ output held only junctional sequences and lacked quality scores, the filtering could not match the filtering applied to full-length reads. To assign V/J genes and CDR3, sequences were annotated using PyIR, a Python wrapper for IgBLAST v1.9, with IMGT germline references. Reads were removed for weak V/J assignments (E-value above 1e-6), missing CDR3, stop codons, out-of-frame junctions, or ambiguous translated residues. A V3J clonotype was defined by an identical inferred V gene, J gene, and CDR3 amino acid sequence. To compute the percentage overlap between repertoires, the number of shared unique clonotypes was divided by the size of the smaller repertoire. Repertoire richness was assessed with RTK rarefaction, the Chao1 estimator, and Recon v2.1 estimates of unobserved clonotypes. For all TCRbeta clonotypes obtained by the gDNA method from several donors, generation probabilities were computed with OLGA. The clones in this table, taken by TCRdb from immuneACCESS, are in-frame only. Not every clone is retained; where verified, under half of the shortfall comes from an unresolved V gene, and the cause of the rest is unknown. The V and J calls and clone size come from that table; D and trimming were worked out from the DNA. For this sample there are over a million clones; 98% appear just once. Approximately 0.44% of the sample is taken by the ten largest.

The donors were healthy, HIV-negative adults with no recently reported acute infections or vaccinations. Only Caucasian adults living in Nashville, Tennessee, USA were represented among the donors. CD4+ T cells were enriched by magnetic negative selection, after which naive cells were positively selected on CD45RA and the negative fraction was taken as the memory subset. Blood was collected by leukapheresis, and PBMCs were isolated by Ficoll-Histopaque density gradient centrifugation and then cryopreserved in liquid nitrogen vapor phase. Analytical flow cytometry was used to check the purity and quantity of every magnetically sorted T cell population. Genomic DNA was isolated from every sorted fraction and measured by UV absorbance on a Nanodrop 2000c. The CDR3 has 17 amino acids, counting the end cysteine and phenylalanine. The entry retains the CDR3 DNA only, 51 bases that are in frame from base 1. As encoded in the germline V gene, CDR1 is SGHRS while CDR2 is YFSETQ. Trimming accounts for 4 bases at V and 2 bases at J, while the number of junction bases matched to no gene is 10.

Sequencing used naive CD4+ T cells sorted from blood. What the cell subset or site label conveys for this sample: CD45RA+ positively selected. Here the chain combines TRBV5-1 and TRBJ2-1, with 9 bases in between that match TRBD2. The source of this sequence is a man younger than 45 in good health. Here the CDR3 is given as CASSQMDSGSAYNEQFF. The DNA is TGCGCCAGCAGCCAGATGGATAGCGGGAGCGCCTACAATGAGCAGTTCTTC.